This TCR beta chain was documented in a study of control samples from healthy donors and cancer patients. CDR1 KGHSH and CDR2 LQKENI come from the germline V gene. CDR3 length: 16 residues. The V end was cut by 4 bases, the J end by 1 base, with 16 bases between. Clones were read by immunoSEQ multiplex PCR, and TCRdb kept only the in-frame ones, dropping some. The sample records some 94,000 clones, approximately 86% being singletons. This sequence originates from a woman in her fifties or sixties in good health. The sequenced sample was blood. The V and J genes are TRBV18 and TRBJ1-1; tentatively, D is TRBD1 (6 bases). The CDR3 DNA is TGTGCCAGCTCACGCCAGGGGCCGGCTGCGAACACTGAAGCTTTCTTT. As protein: CASSRQGPAANTEAFF. Full variable domain (missing parts from reference TRBV18 and TRBJ1-1): NAGVMQNPRHLVRRRGQEARLRCSPMKGHSHVYWYRQLPEEGLKFMVYLQKENIIDESGMPKERFSAEFPKEGPSILRIQQVVRGDSAAYFCASSRQGPAANTEAFFGQGTRLTVV.